This TCR beta chain was captured in a study of siplizumab effects on memory and regulatory T cells. J gave up 6 bases and V 3 bases, and 5 bases lay outside the gene matches. CDR1 and CDR2 from the germline V gene are KGHSH and LQKENI. The CDR3 covers 16 residues. Study-level results: Among sequences traceable to unstimulated CD4+ memory cells, alloreactive ones were significantly reduced by siplizumab. Naive T cells looked more diverse than memory cells, and they looked like major contributors to the alloresponse.

Per sample, around 100,000 TCR templates were assayed. The protocol was immunoSEQ multiplex PCR, while the TCRdb copy is restricted to in-frame clones and leaves out a portion. The repertoire holds approximately 100,000 clones, with about 90% as singletons. About this clone itself: Its specificity is not known.

The chain carries TRBV18 and TRBJ2-1, with TRBD2 matching over 13 bases. Sequenced sample: CD4+ T cells sorted from blood. The source is a human donor in good health. Some clones in this sample may be carry-over from other donors' samples. CDR3 coding DNA: TGTGCCAGCTCACCTGGACTAGCGGGAGTTGTCAATGAGCAGTTCTTC. The encoded protein is CASSPGLAGVVNEQFF. Full variable domain (rest looked up from reference TRBV18 and TRBJ2-1): NAGVMQNPRHLVRRRGQEARLRCSPMKGHSHVYWYRQLPEEGLKFMVYLQKENIIDESGMPKERFSAEFPKEGPSILRIQQVVRGDSAAYFCASSPGLAGVVNEQFFGPGTRLTVL.